A selection of T cell receptor beta chains follows, all from one sample in a study of shared clonotypes between healthy human individuals. The method was immunoSEQ multiplex PCR; TCRdb's version includes in-frame clones alone and lacks a portion of them. This table has some 1,400,000 clones, roughly 97% appearing once. Sequencing used naive CD4+ T cells sorted from blood. These TCRs come from a man younger than 40 in good health. CDR3s include the opening cysteine and the closing phenylalanine or tryptophan. D genes are given only for firm matches. Rows may omit the clone size; those that give it use once, few, many or a size class.

D gene: TRBD2
clone size: -
V gene: TRBV19
J gene: TRBJ2-1
CDR3 protein: CASSVRGDSYNEQFF
CDR3 DNA: TGTGCCAGTAGTGTGCGGGGGGACTCCTACAATGAGCAGTTCTTC

D gene: -
clone size: -
V gene: TRBV14
J gene: TRBJ2-3
CDR3 protein: CASSPQGRPITDTQYF
CDR3 DNA: TGTGCCAGCAGCCCTCAGGGGCGCCCGATCACAGATACGCAGTATTTT

D gene: -
clone size: -
V gene: TRBV2
J gene: TRBJ1-5
CDR3 protein: CASSEPIQPQHF
CDR3 DNA: TGTGCCAGCAGCGAGCCCATTCAGCCCCAGCATTTT

D gene: -
clone size: -
V gene: TRBV5-1
J gene: TRBJ1-1
CDR3 protein: CASSSNRVVDTEAFF
CDR3 DNA: TGCGCCAGCAGCTCCAACAGGGTGGTCGACACTGAAGCTTTCTTT

D gene: -
clone size: -
V gene: TRBV29-1
J gene: TRBJ1-5
CDR3 protein: CSAGGNQPQHF
CDR3 DNA: TGCAGCGCTGGGGGCAATCAGCCCCAGCATTTT

D gene: -
clone size: once
V gene: TRBV5-4
J gene: TRBJ1-2
CDR3 protein: CASSYNRDYGYTF
CDR3 DNA: TGTGCCAGCAGCTACAACAGGGACTATGGCTACACCTTC

D gene: TRBD1
clone size: -
V gene: TRBV6-5
J gene: TRBJ1-5
CDR3 protein: CASSYSSLQGQPQHF
CDR3 DNA: TGTGCCAGCAGTTACTCGAGCTTACAGGGGCAGCCCCAGCATTTT

D gene: -
clone size: -
V gene: TRBV7-2
J gene: TRBJ2-5
CDR3 protein: CASSFGGREETQYF
CDR3 DNA: TGTGCCAGCAGCTTTGGGGGGAGAGAAGAGACCCAGTACTTC

D gene: TRBD2
clone size: -
V gene: TRBV5-6
J gene: TRBJ2-1
CDR3 protein: CASSRGEAGVEQFF
CDR3 DNA: TGTGCCAGCAGCCGGGGGGAAGCGGGAGTGGAGCAGTTCTTC

D gene: -
clone size: -
V gene: TRBV7-8
J gene: TRBJ2-1
CDR3 protein: CASSLNRGNEQFF
CDR3 DNA: TGTGCCAGCAGCTTAAATCGGGGGAATGAGCAGTTCTTC

D gene: -
clone size: once
V gene: TRBV29-1
J gene: TRBJ2-1
CDR3 protein: CSVEQGPLNEQFF
CDR3 DNA: TGCAGCGTTGAACAGGGGCCTCTAAATGAGCAGTTCTTC

D gene: -
clone size: -
V gene: TRBV6-5
J gene: TRBJ2-7
CDR3 protein: CASGRNEQYF
CDR3 DNA: TGTGCCAGCGGCCGAAACGAGCAGTACTTC

D gene: -
clone size: -
V gene: TRBV18
J gene: TRBJ1-1
CDR3 protein: CASSPGVSVNTEAFF
CDR3 DNA: TGTGCCAGCTCACCTGGCGTTAGTGTTAACACTGAAGCTTTCTTT

D gene: -
clone size: -
V gene: TRBV6-5
J gene: TRBJ1-4
CDR3 protein: CASSYRGSGTNEKLFF
CDR3 DNA: TGTGCCAGCAGTTACCGTGGATCGGGGACTAATGAAAAACTGTTTTTT

D gene: TRBD2
clone size: -
V gene: TRBV29-1
J gene: TRBJ2-1
CDR3 protein: CSVEASGISYNEQFF
CDR3 DNA: TGCAGCGTTGAAGCTAGCGGGATATCCTACAATGAGCAGTTCTTC

D gene: -
clone size: once
V gene: TRBV7-2
J gene: TRBJ2-7
CDR3 protein: CASSSAPGRFYEQYF
CDR3 DNA: TGTGCCAGCAGCTCAGCTCCAGGAAGATTCTACGAGCAGTACTTC

D gene: TRBD1
clone size: -
V gene: TRBV4-3
J gene: TRBJ1-2
CDR3 protein: CASSQVGTGAYGYTF
CDR3 DNA: TGCGCCAGCAGCCAAGTGGGGACAGGCGCGTATGGCTACACCTTC

D gene: -
clone size: -
V gene: TRBV6-5
J gene: TRBJ2-3
CDR3 protein: CASSRDFGGDTQYF
CDR3 DNA: TGTGCCAGCAGCAGGGACTTTGGTGGGGATACGCAGTATTTT

D gene: -
clone size: -
V gene: TRBV27
J gene: TRBJ2-1
CDR3 protein: CASSRRIGNEQFF
CDR3 DNA: TGTGCCAGCAGCCGCCGGATTGGCAATGAGCAGTTCTTC

D gene: TRBD2
clone size: -
V gene: TRBV6-6
J gene: TRBJ2-1
CDR3 protein: CASSYVSSGSYEQFF
CDR3 DNA: TGTGCCAGCAGTTACGTGTCTAGCGGGAGCTATGAGCAGTTCTTC

D gene: TRBD2
clone size: once
V gene: TRBV5-1
J gene: TRBJ2-1
CDR3 protein: CASRLTSGINEQFF
CDR3 DNA: TGCGCCAGCAGATTGACTAGCGGAATCAATGAGCAGTTCTTC

D gene: -
clone size: -
V gene: TRBV10-3
J gene: TRBJ1-2
CDR3 protein: CAISENGQNYGYTF
CDR3 DNA: TGTGCCATCAGTGAAAATGGGCAGAACTATGGCTACACCTTC

D gene: -
clone size: -
V gene: TRBV20-1
J gene: TRBJ1-1
CDR3 protein: CSAQGQREAFF
CDR3 DNA: TGCAGTGCTCAAGGACAGCGAGAAGCTTTCTTT

D gene: -
clone size: -
V gene: TRBV29-1
J gene: TRBJ2-7
CDR3 protein: CSVNQWGPRGEQYF
CDR3 DNA: TGCAGCGTCAATCAGTGGGGACCCCGGGGCGAGCAGTACTTC

D gene: -
clone size: few
V gene: TRBV18
J gene: TRBJ2-1
CDR3 protein: CASSPRVRDNEQFF
CDR3 DNA: TGTGCCAGCTCACCGCGGGTCCGGGACAATGAGCAGTTCTTC

D gene: -
clone size: -
V gene: TRBV5-1
J gene: TRBJ1-4
CDR3 protein: CASSPHPDSLNEKLFF
CDR3 DNA: TGCGCCAGCAGCCCCCACCCGGACAGCCTTAATGAAAAACTGTTTTTT

D gene: -
clone size: -
V gene: TRBV7-2
J gene: TRBJ2-7
CDR3 protein: CASSRGRSRSYEQYF
CDR3 DNA: TGTGCCAGCTCCAGGGGGAGGTCGAGGTCCTACGAGCAGTACTTC

D gene: -
clone size: once
V gene: TRBV28
J gene: TRBJ1-5
CDR3 protein: CASSSPAGTVNQPQHF
CDR3 DNA: TGTGCCAGCAGTTCCCCCGCCGGGACGGTCAATCAGCCCCAGCATTTT

D gene: -
clone size: -
V gene: TRBV6-5
J gene: TRBJ1-4
CDR3 protein: CASSYFGATNEKLFF
CDR3 DNA: TGTGCCAGCAGTTACTTTGGTGCAACTAATGAAAAACTGTTTTTT

D gene: TRBD1
clone size: -
V gene: TRBV2
J gene: TRBJ1-3
CDR3 protein: CASGQAGSGNTIYF
CDR3 DNA: TGTGCCAGTGGACAGGCAGGGTCTGGAAACACCATATATTTT

D gene: TRBD1
clone size: -
V gene: TRBV18
J gene: TRBJ2-2
CDR3 protein: CASTILGQPNTGELFF
CDR3 DNA: TGTGCCAGCACTATCCTGGGACAGCCGAACACCGGGGAGCTGTTTTTT

D gene: -
clone size: once
V gene: TRBV6-1
J gene: TRBJ2-7
CDR3 protein: CASSVRHFYEQYF
CDR3 DNA: TGTGCCAGCAGTGTGCGGCACTTCTACGAGCAGTACTTC

D gene: -
clone size: -
V gene: TRBV28
J gene: TRBJ1-3
CDR3 protein: CASSPGGASGNTIYF
CDR3 DNA: TGTGCCAGCAGTCCCGGGGGCGCCTCTGGAAACACCATATATTTT

D gene: TRBD2
clone size: -
V gene: TRBV11-3
J gene: TRBJ2-2
CDR3 protein: CASSAGANTGELFF
CDR3 DNA: TGTGCCAGCAGCGCGGGAGCGAACACCGGGGAGCTGTTTTTT

D gene: -
clone size: -
V gene: TRBV4-1
J gene: TRBJ2-7
CDR3 protein: CASSQGRPAYEQYF
CDR3 DNA: TGCGCCAGCAGCCAAGGACGACCGGCTTACGAGCAGTACTTC

D gene: -
clone size: -
V gene: TRBV2
J gene: TRBJ2-7
CDR3 protein: CASSGTHGRLEQYF
CDR3 DNA: TGTGCCAGCAGTGGAACCCACGGGCGCCTGGAGCAGTACTTC

D gene: TRBD2
clone size: -
V gene: TRBV5-1
J gene: TRBJ2-3
CDR3 protein: CASSLGLAGDGTDTQYF
CDR3 DNA: TGCGCCAGCAGCTTGGGACTAGCGGGAGATGGCACAGATACGCAGTATTTT

D gene: TRBD2
clone size: -
V gene: TRBV5-1
J gene: TRBJ2-2
CDR3 protein: CASSLDSGSYSSAGELFF
CDR3 DNA: TGCGCCAGCAGCTTGGATAGCGGGAGTTATTCGTCCGCCGGGGAGCTGTTTTTT

D gene: -
clone size: -
V gene: TRBV5-6
J gene: TRBJ2-5
CDR3 protein: CVSSLYQSQYF
CDR3 DNA: TGTGTCAGCAGCTTGTATCAATCCCAGTACTTC

D gene: -
clone size: -
V gene: TRBV5-1
J gene: TRBJ2-1
CDR3 protein: CASSLAKIREQFF
CDR3 DNA: TGCGCCAGCAGCTTGGCCAAGATACGTGAGCAGTTCTTC

D gene: -
clone size: -
V gene: TRBV20-1
J gene: TRBJ2-1
CDR3 protein: CSAGAYNEQFF
CDR3 DNA: TGCAGTGCCGGAGCCTACAATGAGCAGTTCTTC

D gene: -
clone size: -
V gene: TRBV29-1
J gene: TRBJ2-3
CDR3 protein: CSVRGQYTDTQYF
CDR3 DNA: TGCAGCGTTCGTGGACAGTACACAGATACGCAGTATTTT

D gene: TRBD1
clone size: -
V gene: TRBV14
J gene: TRBJ1-5
CDR3 protein: CASSAQGRHQPQHF
CDR3 DNA: TGTGCCAGCAGCGCACAGGGGCGTCACCAGCCCCAGCATTTT

D gene: -
clone size: -
V gene: TRBV2
J gene: TRBJ2-7
CDR3 protein: CASSGGLTNSYEQYF
CDR3 DNA: TGTGCCAGCAGTGGGGGATTGACAAACTCCTACGAGCAGTACTTC

D gene: -
clone size: -
V gene: TRBV30
J gene: TRBJ2-7
CDR3 protein: CAWSAHGDQVRNF
CDR3 DNA: TGTGCCTGGAGTGCCCATGGGGACCAAGTTAGGAACTTC

D gene: -
clone size: -
V gene: TRBV29-1
J gene: TRBJ1-1
CDR3 protein: CSVGNIGNTEAFF
CDR3 DNA: TGCAGCGTTGGGAACATCGGGAACACTGAAGCTTTCTTT

D gene: TRBD1
clone size: -
V gene: TRBV28
J gene: TRBJ2-1
CDR3 protein: CASSLEDRAYNEQFF
CDR3 DNA: TGTGCCAGCAGTTTAGAGGACAGGGCTTACAATGAGCAGTTCTTC

D gene: -
clone size: -
V gene: TRBV6-5
J gene: TRBJ2-3
CDR3 protein: CASSRIVADTQYF
CDR3 DNA: TGTGCCAGCAGTAGGATTGTGGCAGATACGCAGTATTTT

D gene: -
clone size: -
V gene: TRBV12-5
J gene: TRBJ2-2
CDR3 protein: CASGLTSWNTGELFF
CDR3 DNA: TGTGCTAGTGGTTTGACTAGCTGGAACACCGGGGAGCTGTTTTTT

D gene: TRBD2
clone size: -
V gene: TRBV9
J gene: TRBJ2-7
CDR3 protein: CASSATSGGSYEQYF
CDR3 DNA: TGTGCCAGCAGCGCGACTAGCGGGGGCTCCTACGAGCAGTACTTC

D gene: TRBD2
clone size: -
V gene: TRBV5-4
J gene: TRBJ2-3
CDR3 protein: CASSLGAGGRDTQYF
CDR3 DNA: TGTGCCAGCAGCTTGGGGGCGGGAGGAAGGGATACGCAGTATTTT

D gene: -
clone size: -
V gene: TRBV18
J gene: TRBJ1-2
CDR3 protein: CASSPARDLNYGYTF
CDR3 DNA: TGTGCCAGCTCACCAGCCCGAGACTTGAACTATGGCTACACCTTC